These T cell receptor beta chains were read from a single sample in a study of vaccination effects on CD4 cells after COVID-19. Produced via immunoSEQ multiplex PCR; TCRdb's table is partial and in-frame only. The table records around 59,000 clones, around 82% of them present only once. The antigens for these receptors are not known. The sequenced sample was CD4+ T cells from PBMCs cultured with HCoV-OC43 spike peptides, obtained after COVID-19 vaccination. All receptors come from a human donor who received a COVID-19 vaccine. CDR3s include the opening cysteine and the closing phenylalanine or tryptophan.

TRBV4-2	TRBJ1-1	CASSQEPSPGSTTEAFF
TRBV5-1	TRBJ1-5	CASSPGQGAQPQHF
TRBV9	TRBJ2-5	CASSPQPLSETQYF
TRBV2	TRBJ1-2	CASSGYPQGRYGYTF
TRBV5-4	TRBJ2-5	CASSLRLAEQETQYF
TRBV5-1	TRBJ1-3	CASSLSSGYSGNTIYF
TRBV7-2	TRBJ1-1	CASSTVTGWPEAFF
TRBV5-1	TRBJ2-3	CASSLSGGATDTQYF
TRBV6-5	TRBJ1-4	CASRGLANEKLFF
TRBV29-1	TRBJ1-2	CSVENRDILYGYTF
TRBV30	TRBJ2-5	CALNNWETQYF
TRBV4-1	TRBJ1-2	CASSQEPLGQGAQGGYTF
TRBV6-6	TRBJ1-1	CASRTLAEAFF
TRBV27	TRBJ1-2	CASTSKVGPVNYGYTF
TRBV3-1/TRBV3-2	TRBJ1-5	CASRKTGTNQPQHF
TRBV9	TRBJ2-3	CASSVQGADTQYF
TRBV13	TRBJ1-2	CASRWTGSGYGYTF
TRBV3-1/TRBV3-2	TRBJ2-3	CASSQADTQYF
TRBV5-4	TRBJ1-2	CASSPGLGYGYTF
TRBV7-8	TRBJ2-2	CASKQAGAGGHTGELFF
TRBV3-1/TRBV3-2	TRBJ1-1	CASREGGVNTEAFF
TRBV18	TRBJ2-5	CASSPSGPTVYQETQYF
TRBV6-5	TRBJ2-5	CASTHSGLGETQYF
TRBV24-1	TRBJ2-1	CATSDLPRGSYNEQFF